This TCR beta chain is from a study of a mutant IDH1 vaccine in newly diagnosed glioma. Across the study: Initiation of the vaccine course occurred 4-6 weeks after radiotherapy alone, or alongside temozolomide cycles.

There are 14 residues in the CDR3. The germline CDR1 and CDR2 sequences are SGHTA and FQGNSA. V dropped 4 bases and J dropped 7; count of bases not matched to a gene: 5. Details on this clone: No antigen is known for it.

Method: immunoSEQ multiplex PCR; TCRdb's copy keeps in-frame clones and lacks some. The sample records 35,000 to 45,000 clones, about nine tenths being singletons. Described time point: week 5, during vaccination. In the vaccine, a single dose held 300 ug of the mutant IDH1 20-mer peptide, along with topical imiquimod. The sample was PBMCs, taken from a glioma patient whose treatment included an IDH1 peptide vaccine. The rearrangement uses TRBV7-2 and TRBJ1-2; TRBD1 aligns across 11 bases. The sequence was collected from a man aged 50 to 60 with glioma. The CDR3 DNA is TGTGCCAGCAGCTCCGGACAGGGGGCTCGTGGCTACACCTTC. This codes for CASSSGQGARGYTF. The complete variable domain, with remaining parts taken from reference TRBV7-2 and TRBJ1-2, reads GAGVSQSPSNKVTEKGKDVELRCDPISGHTALYWYRQSLGQGLEFLIYFQGNSAPDKSGLPSDRFSAERTGGSVSTLTIQRTQQEDSAVYLCASSSGQGARGYTFGSGTRLTVV.